This is a list of T cell receptor beta chains from one sample in a study of OX40 agonist ivuxolimab in advanced cancers. Only in-frame clones appear in the TCRdb table, and some are missing; sequencing was by immunoSEQ multiplex PCR. The sample lists 34,000 or so clones, less than 80% occurring once. The input for sequencing was CD4+ or CD8+ T cells sorted from blood, taken in a trial of the OX40 agonist ivuxolimab. These receptors originate from an adult with an advanced solid tumor such as melanoma, head and neck, liver or kidney cancer. CDR3s include the opening cysteine and the closing phenylalanine or tryptophan. D genes are given only for firm matches. Some rows have no size entry. The others give once, few or many, or a class for an expanded clone.

TRBJ2-2,-,TRBD1,TRBV28,CASRIRQGNTGELFF,TGTGCCAGCAGGATACGACAGGGGAATACCGGGGAGCTGTTTTTT
TRBJ1-1,-,-,TRBV5-1,CASSREGTEAFF,TGCGCCAGCAGCAGGGAGGGCACTGAAGCTTTCTTT
TRBJ1-5,-,-,TRBV19,CASSRGTQPQHF,TGTGCCAGTAGTCGGGGGACTCAGCCCCAGCATTTT
TRBJ2-7,-,TRBD2,TRBV13,CASSPQGFRASGAEQYF,TGTGCCAGCAGCCCACAGGGATTTCGAGCTAGCGGGGCCGAGCAGTACTTC
TRBJ1-1,-,TRBD1,TRBV19,CASNRQGGAGTEAFF,TGTGCCAGCAATCGACAGGGAGGGGCGGGCACTGAAGCTTTCTTT
TRBJ2-5,few,-,TRBV10-3,CAISEPKKLAQYF,TGTGCCATCAGTGAGCCCAAGAAGCTGGCCCAGTACTTC
TRBJ1-6,medium-sized,-,TRBV4-1,CASSPGSFNSPLHF,TGCGCCAGCAGCCCGGGGTCCTTTAATTCACCCCTCCACTTT
TRBJ1-1,-,-,TRBV6-4,CASMENGEAFF,TGTGCCAGCATGGAGAACGGCGAAGCTTTCTTT
TRBJ2-7,-,-,TRBV7-9,CASSLRQKIYEQYF,TGTGCCAGCAGCCTCAGACAGAAAATCTACGAGCAGTACTTC
TRBJ1-2,once,TRBD1,TRBV18,CASSPPQGAHGYTF,TGTGCCAGCTCACCCCCACAGGGGGCGCATGGCTACACCTTC
TRBJ1-5,few,-,TRBV18,CASSPGQGGTQPQHF,TGTGCCAGCTCACCGGGCCAGGGAGGAACTCAGCCCCAGCATTTT
TRBJ1-1,medium-sized,TRBD1,TRBV7-9,CASSLWTGFAAAFF,TGTGCCAGCAGCTTATGGACAGGGTTTGCGGCGGCTTTCTTT
TRBJ2-5,few,-,TRBV7-9,CASSQEWAVPGETQYF,TGTGCCAGCAGCCAGGAATGGGCGGTACCGGGGGAGACCCAGTACTTC
TRBJ1-1,-,TRBD1,TRBV27,CASKAGTGTEAFF,TGTGCCAGCAAAGCCGGGACAGGCACTGAAGCTTTCTTT
TRBJ2-7,-,-,TRBV6-5,CASSYEGYEQYF,TGTGCCAGCAGTTACGAAGGCTACGAGCAGTACTTC
TRBJ1-3,-,-,TRBV7-9,CASSLAGIGNTIYF,TGTGCCAGCAGCTTAGCAGGGATTGGAAACACCATATATTTT
TRBJ1-6,-,TRBD1,TRBV7-8,CASSPGQPNSPLHF,TGTGCCAGCAGTCCGGGACAGCCAAATTCACCCCTCCACTTT
TRBJ2-3,-,-,TRBV5-1,CASSLKGGQDTQYF,TGCGCCAGCAGCTTGAAGGGGGGGCAAGATACGCAGTATTTT
TRBJ1-5,-,TRBD1,TRBV7-9,CASSSGTAFNQPQHF,TGTGCCAGCAGCTCCGGGACAGCCTTTAATCAGCCCCAGCATTTT
TRBJ2-7,-,-,TRBV7-3,CASSLLGPLSYEQYF,TGTGCCAGCAGCTTATTAGGGCCTTTATCCTACGAGCAGTACTTC
TRBJ2-5,-,TRBD2,TRBV4-1,CASSQAGSGGWYQETQYF,TGCGCCAGCAGCCAAGCGGGTAGCGGGGGTTGGTACCAAGAGACCCAGTACTTC
TRBJ2-7,-,-,TRBV6-1,CASSEGARDAHEQYF,TGTGCCAGCAGTGAAGGAGCCCGGGACGCCCACGAGCAGTACTTC
TRBJ1-1,-,-,TRBV19,CASGEGGVTEAFF,TGTGCCTCCGGGGAGGGTGGGGTCACTGAAGCTTTCTTT
TRBJ2-6,-,-,TRBV7-3,CASSPSPRSGANVLTF,TGTGCCAGCAGCCCCTCGCCCAGATCTGGGGCCAACGTCCTGACTTTC
TRBJ1-5,once,-,TRBV7-8,CASSWRPQDQPQHF,TGTGCCAGCAGCTGGCGTCCCCAGGATCAGCCCCAGCATTTT
TRBJ1-6,-,TRBD1,TRBV14,CASSQPGGGSPLHF,TGTGCCAGCAGCCAGCCAGGGGGTGGCTCACCCCTCCACTTT
TRBJ1-4,-,-,TRBV5-4,CASSQVSVNNEKLFF,TGTGCCAGCAGCCAAGTTTCGGTAAATAATGAAAAACTGTTTTTT
TRBJ1-1,-,-,TRBV15,CATSRDPAEAFF,TGTGCCACCAGCAGAGATCCGGCTGAAGCTTTCTTT
TRBJ1-2,-,TRBD1,TRBV5-6,CASSLEDRGLGGYTF,TGTGCCAGCAGCTTGGAGGACAGGGGTCTAGGGGGCTACACCTTC
TRBJ1-5,-,-,TRBV6-6,CASSSQGIFGNQPQHF,TGTGCCAGCAGTTCCCAGGGAATATTCGGCAATCAGCCCCAGCATTTT
TRBJ1-1,-,-,TRBV20-1,CSARGNTEAFF,TGCAGTGCTAGAGGGAACACTGAAGCTTTCTTT
TRBJ1-1,few,TRBD1,TRBV2,CASSEDETGRDPEAFF,TGTGCCAGCAGTGAAGATGAGACAGGGAGGGATCCTGAAGCTTTCTTT
TRBJ2-3,-,TRBD1,TRBV11-2,CASRGQGGYTQYF,TGTGCCAGCAGGGGACAGGGGGGATATACGCAGTATTTT
TRBJ2-1,-,-,TRBV18,CASSPIHYNEQFF,TGTGCCAGCTCACCAATTCACTACAATGAGCAGTTCTTC
TRBJ1-1,-,-,TRBV29-1,CSVRQTNTEAFF,TGCAGCGTTAGACAGACGAACACTGAAGCTTTCTTT
TRBJ2-7,few,-,TRBV5-1,CASSLGGSRPYEQYF,TGCGCCAGCAGCTTGGGGGGGAGTCGCCCCTACGAGCAGTACTTC
TRBJ1-3,-,-,TRBV19,CASSISGGLSGNTIYF,TGTGCCAGTAGTATCAGCGGGGGGCTATCTGGAAACACCATATATTTT
TRBJ2-1,few,TRBD1,TRBV13,CASSFPGQGVDSYNEQFF,TGTGCCAGCAGCTTCCCGGGACAGGGGGTCGACTCCTACAATGAGCAGTTCTTC
TRBJ2-5,-,-,TRBV9,CASSVGSRQETQYF,TGTGCCAGCAGCGTAGGTTCCAGGCAAGAGACCCAGTACTTC
TRBJ2-5,-,TRBD1,TRBV5-1,CASSLGPGQGKETQYF,TGCGCCAGCAGCTTGGGCCCGGGACAGGGAAAAGAGACCCAGTACTTC
TRBJ1-4,-,-,TRBV7-9,CASSAGGGEGNEKLFF,TGTGCCAGCAGCGCGGGAGGGGGAGAAGGGAATGAAAAACTGTTTTTT
TRBJ2-1,-,-,TRBV30,CAWSLRASLYNEQFF,TGTGCCTGGAGCCTCCGGGCCAGCCTCTACAATGAGCAGTTCTTC
TRBJ2-3,-,TRBD2,TRBV19,CASSMASGPDTDTQYF,TGTGCCAGTAGTATGGCTAGCGGTCCCGATACAGATACGCAGTATTTT
TRBJ1-2,-,-,TRBV7-9,CASSRDPNYGYTF,TGTGCCAGCAGCCGAGACCCTAACTATGGCTACACCTTC
TRBJ2-7,-,-,TRBV7-3,CASSLGIEQYF,TGTGCCAGCAGCTTAGGAATCGAGCAGTACTTC
TRBJ1-2,once,TRBD1,TRBV7-9,CASSLRTGKGYGYTF,TGTGCCAGCAGCCTACGGACAGGGAAGGGGTATGGCTACACCTTC
TRBJ1-2,-,-,TRBV30,CAWSPGDSYTF,TGTGCCTGGAGTCCCGGGGATAGCTACACCTTC
TRBJ1-5,-,-,TRBV18,CASSILRVDQPQHF,TGTGCCAGCTCAATTTTAAGGGTGGATCAGCCCCAGCATTTT
TRBJ1-4,-,-,TRBV20-1,CSARDPVKLFF,TGCAGTGCTAGAGATCCGGTAAAGCTGTTTTTT
TRBJ2-3,-,-,TRBV10-1,CASSESDQGIGTQYF,TGCGCCAGCAGTGAGTCTGACCAGGGGATTGGTACGCAGTATTTT
TRBJ2-3,few,TRBD2,TRBV4-2,CASSQGLAGGGTDTQYF,TGTGCCAGCAGCCAAGGACTAGCGGGGGGGGGCACAGATACGCAGTATTTT
TRBJ2-1,-,TRBD2,TRBV5-8,CASSLGLAGAFNNEQFF,TGTGCCAGCAGCTTGGGACTAGCGGGGGCCTTCAACAATGAGCAGTTCTTC
TRBJ1-2,-,TRBD1,TRBV7-2,CASSRDRGWGYTF,TGTGCCAGCAGCCGAGACAGGGGTTGGGGCTACACCTTC
TRBJ1-5,-,-,TRBV9,CASNSGGSSNQPQHF,TGTGCCAGCAACTCTGGAGGGAGTAGCAATCAGCCCCAGCATTTT